The sequence of this T cell receptor (gamma chain) was determined in a study of gamma-delta T cells after stem cell transplantation. TCRdb reanalyzed the RT-PCR reads using CATT. The sample shows several thousand gamma-chain clones, approximately 18% of them seen only once. CDR3 length: 12 amino acids. CDR1 VENAVY and CDR2 YDSYNSRV come from the germline V gene. J gave up 2 bases and V 7 bases, and 5 bases lay outside the gene matches. The sample was gamma-delta T cells. The V call is TRGV8, the J call TRGJ1 or TRGJ2. The source of this sequence is a human donor. It is not recorded whose cells these are; they may come from a transplant donor. Here the CDR3 reads CATCAYYYKKLF. The CDR3 DNA reads TGTGCCACCTGTGCTTATTATTATAAGAAACTCTTT.